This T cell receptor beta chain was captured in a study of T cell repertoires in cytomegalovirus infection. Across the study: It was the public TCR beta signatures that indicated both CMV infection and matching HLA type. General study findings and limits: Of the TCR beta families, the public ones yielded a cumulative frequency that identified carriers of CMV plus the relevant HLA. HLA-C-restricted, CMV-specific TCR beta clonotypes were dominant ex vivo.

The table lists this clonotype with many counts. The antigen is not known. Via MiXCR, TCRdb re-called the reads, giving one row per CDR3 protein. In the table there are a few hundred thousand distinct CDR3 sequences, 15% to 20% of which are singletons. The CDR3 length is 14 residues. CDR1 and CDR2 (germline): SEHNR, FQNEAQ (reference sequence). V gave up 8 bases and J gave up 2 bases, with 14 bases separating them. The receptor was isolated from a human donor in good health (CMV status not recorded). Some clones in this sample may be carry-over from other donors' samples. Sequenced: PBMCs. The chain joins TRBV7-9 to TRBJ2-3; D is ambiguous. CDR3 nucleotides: TGTGCCAGCCTCTTGGGTGTGTCCACAGATACGCAGTATTTT. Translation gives CASLLGVSTDTQYF.